This TCR beta chain was captured by sequencing in a study of cytomegalovirus exposure and HLA in healthy donors. Study findings and constraints: The HLA-A and HLA-B alleles of most subjects were reportedly predicted accurately from TCR beta sequences. As a later analysis showed, a missense DCLRE1C variant was linked to trimming of TCR beta V- and J-genes. CMV serostatus was the sole immune exposure data available.

The PCR ran on 60 Vbeta and 13 Jbeta primers. Using immunoSEQ multiplex PCR, the repertoire was profiled, and TCRdb retains in-frame clones only, with some absent. The sample has about 200,000 clones; around 79% are singletons. Worth noting for this clone: Its antigen is not identified.

The sample taken for sequencing was PBMCs. This receptor was identified in a girl aged 2-10 years in good health and CMV-seronegative.

The CDR3 sequence is CSVVGLFPYNEQFF. The CDR3 bases are TGCAGCGTAGTCGGACTATTCCCCTACAATGAGCAGTTCTTC. V and J are TRBV29-1 and TRBJ2-1; TRBD2 might be the D (6 bases). This CDR3 spans 14 amino acids. Germline lookup yields CDR1 SQVTM and CDR2 ANQGSEA. Between the trimmed V and J ends, which lost 6 bases and 2 bases, there was a span of 14 bases.